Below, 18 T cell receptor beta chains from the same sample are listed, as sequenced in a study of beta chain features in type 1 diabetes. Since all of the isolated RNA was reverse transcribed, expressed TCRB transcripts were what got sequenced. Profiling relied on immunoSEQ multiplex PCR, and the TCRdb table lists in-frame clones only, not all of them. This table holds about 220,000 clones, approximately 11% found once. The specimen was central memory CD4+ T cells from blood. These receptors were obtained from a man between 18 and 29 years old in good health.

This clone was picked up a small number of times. This CDR3 reads CSVPRTSNNEQFF. In DNA form, the CDR3 reads TGCAGCGTTCCCCGGACCTCAAACAATGAGCAGTTCTTC. This chain links TRBV29-1 with TRBJ2-1; D remains unclear. CDR3 length: 13 residues. V was pared by 5 bases and J by 5 bases, with 13 bases between. The germline gives CDR1 SQVTM, CDR2 ANQGSEA.

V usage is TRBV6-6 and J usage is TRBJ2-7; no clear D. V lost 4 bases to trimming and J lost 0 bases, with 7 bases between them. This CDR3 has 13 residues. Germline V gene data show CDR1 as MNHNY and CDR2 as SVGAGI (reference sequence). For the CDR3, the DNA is TGTGCCAGCAGTTCCAGAGTCTCCTACGAGCAGTACTTC. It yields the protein CASSSRVSYEQYF.

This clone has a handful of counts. The CDR3 loop reads CASSLGRQAETQYF. The CDR3, as DNA: TGTGCCAGCAGCTTGGGCCGACAGGCGGAGACCCAGTACTTC. The chain recombines TRBV5-4 with TRBJ2-5, with D perhaps TRBD1 (6 bases). The length of the CDR3 is 14 residues. Trimming removed 0 bases from V and 5 bases from J, with 11 bases in between. In germline, CDR1 is SGHNT, CDR2 YYREEE (reference sequence).

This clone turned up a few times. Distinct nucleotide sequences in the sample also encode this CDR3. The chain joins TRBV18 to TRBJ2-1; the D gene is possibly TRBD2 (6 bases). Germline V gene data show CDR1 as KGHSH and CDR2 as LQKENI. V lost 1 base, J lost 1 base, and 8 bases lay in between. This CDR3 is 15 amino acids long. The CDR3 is CASSPLAASYNEQFF. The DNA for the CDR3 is TGTGCCAGCTCACCACTAGCGGCTTCCTACAATGAGCAGTTCTTC.

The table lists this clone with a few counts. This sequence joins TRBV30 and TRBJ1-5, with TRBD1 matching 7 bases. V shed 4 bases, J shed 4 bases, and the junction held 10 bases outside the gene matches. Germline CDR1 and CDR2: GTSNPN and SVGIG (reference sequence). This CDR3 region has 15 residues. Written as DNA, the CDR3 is TGTGCCTGGACCCAGACAGGGAGGTCAAATCAGCCCCAGCATTTT. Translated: CAWTQTGRSNQPQHF.

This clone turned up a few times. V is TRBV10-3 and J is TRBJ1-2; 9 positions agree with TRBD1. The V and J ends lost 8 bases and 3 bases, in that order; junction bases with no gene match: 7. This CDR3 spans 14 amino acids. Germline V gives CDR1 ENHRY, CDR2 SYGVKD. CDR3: CAISGQGIDYGYTF. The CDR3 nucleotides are TGTGCCATCTCGGGACAGGGTATTGACTATGGCTACACCTTC.

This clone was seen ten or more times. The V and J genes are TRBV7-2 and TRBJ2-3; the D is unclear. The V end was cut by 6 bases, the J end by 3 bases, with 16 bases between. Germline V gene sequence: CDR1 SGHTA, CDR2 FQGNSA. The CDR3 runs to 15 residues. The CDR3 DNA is TGTGCCAGCAGACCCTTCCTGGAGCCGACAGATACGCAGTATTTT. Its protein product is CASRPFLEPTDTQYF.

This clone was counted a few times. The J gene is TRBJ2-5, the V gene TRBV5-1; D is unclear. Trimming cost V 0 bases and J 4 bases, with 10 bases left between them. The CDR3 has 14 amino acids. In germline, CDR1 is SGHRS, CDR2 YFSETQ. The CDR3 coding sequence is TGCGCCAGCAGCTTGGTTACTGGCCTAGAGACCCAGTACTTC. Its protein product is CASSLVTGLETQYF. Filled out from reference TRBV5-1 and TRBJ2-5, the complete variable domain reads KAGVTQTPRYLIKTRGQQVTLSCSPISGHRSVSWYQQTPGQGLQFLFEYFSETQRNKGNFPGRFSGRQFSNSRSEMNVSTLELGDSALYLCASSLVTGLETQYFGPGTRLLVL.

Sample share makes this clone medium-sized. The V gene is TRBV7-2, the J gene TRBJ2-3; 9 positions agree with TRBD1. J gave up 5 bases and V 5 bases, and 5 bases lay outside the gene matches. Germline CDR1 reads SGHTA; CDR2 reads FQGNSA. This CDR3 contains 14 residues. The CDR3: CASSTGGALDTQYF. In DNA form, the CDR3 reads TGTGCCAGCAGCACAGGGGGCGCATTAGATACGCAGTATTTT.

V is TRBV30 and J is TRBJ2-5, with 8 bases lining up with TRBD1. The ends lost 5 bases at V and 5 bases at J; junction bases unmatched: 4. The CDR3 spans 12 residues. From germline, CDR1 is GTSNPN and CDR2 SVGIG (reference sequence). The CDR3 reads CAWGQGPETQYF. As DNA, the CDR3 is TGTGCCTGGGGACAGGGTCCGGAGACCCAGTACTTC.

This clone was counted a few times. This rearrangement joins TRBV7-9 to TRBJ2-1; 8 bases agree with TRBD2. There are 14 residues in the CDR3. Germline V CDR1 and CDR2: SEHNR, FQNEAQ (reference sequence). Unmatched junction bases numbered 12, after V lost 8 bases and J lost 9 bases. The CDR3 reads CASLRAGVLSEQFF. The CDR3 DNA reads TGTGCCAGCCTCAGAGCGGGAGTCTTGAGTGAGCAGTTCTTC.

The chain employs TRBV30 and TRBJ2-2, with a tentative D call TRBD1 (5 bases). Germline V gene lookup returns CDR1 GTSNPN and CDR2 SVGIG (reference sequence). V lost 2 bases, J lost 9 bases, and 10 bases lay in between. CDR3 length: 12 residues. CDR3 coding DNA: TGTGCCTGGAGTTCTGGGGCCAGGGAGCTGTTTTTT. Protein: CAWSSGARELFF.

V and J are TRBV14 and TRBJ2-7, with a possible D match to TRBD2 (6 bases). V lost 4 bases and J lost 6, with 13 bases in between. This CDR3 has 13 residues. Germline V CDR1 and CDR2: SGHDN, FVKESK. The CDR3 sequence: CASSRDSWAEQYF. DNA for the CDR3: TGTGCCAGCAGCCGGGACTCCTGGGCCGAGCAGTACTTC.

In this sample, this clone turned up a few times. The CDR3 DNA reads TGTGCCAGCAGCTTAGCAGCGGGAGGGTGGGAGACCCAGTACTTC. Translation: CASSLAAGGWETQYF. The chain is built from TRBV7-2 and TRBJ2-5; the match to TRBD2 covers 10 bases. CDR1 SGHTA and CDR2 FQGNSA come from the germline V gene. The CDR3 has 15 amino acids. Unmatched junction bases numbered 3, after V lost 0 bases and J lost 5 bases.

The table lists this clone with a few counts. CDR3 amino acids: CAWSTQLAVQETQYF. The CDR3 DNA is TGTGCCTGGAGTACTCAACTAGCGGTCCAAGAGACCCAGTACTTC. This chain connects TRBV30 to TRBJ2-5; 8 nucleotides line up with TRBD2. Germline CDR1 GTSNPN, CDR2 SVGIG (reference sequence). The V gene end was trimmed by 2 bases and the J gene end by 1 base; junction bases not matched to a gene: 6. This CDR3 region has 15 residues.

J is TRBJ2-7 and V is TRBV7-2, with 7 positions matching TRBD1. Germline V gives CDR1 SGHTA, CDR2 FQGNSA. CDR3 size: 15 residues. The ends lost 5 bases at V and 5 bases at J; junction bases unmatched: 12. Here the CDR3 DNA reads TGTGCCAGCAGCCAAGTCGGGACAGCTCCCAACGAGCAGTACTTC. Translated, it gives CASSQVGTAPNEQYF.

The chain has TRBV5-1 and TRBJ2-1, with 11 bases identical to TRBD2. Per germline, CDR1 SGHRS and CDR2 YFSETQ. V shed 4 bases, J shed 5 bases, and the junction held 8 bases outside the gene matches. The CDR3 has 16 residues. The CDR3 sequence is CASSPGTSGVDNEQFF. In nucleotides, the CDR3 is TGCGCCAGCAGCCCGGGGACTAGCGGAGTAGACAATGAGCAGTTCTTC.

CDR3 in DNA: TGTGCCTGGCACGAGGGGATCTGGGGGACTGAAGCTTTCTTT. Protein: CAWHEGIWGTEAFF. This sequence joins TRBV30 and TRBJ1-1; D possibly corresponds to TRBD1 (5 bases). V lost 5 bases, J lost 5 bases, and 18 bases lay in between. The CDR3 totals 14 residues. Germline V lookup: CDR1 GTSNPN, CDR2 SVGIG (reference sequence). Together with reference TRBV30 and TRBJ1-1, the CDR3 gives the full variable domain: SQTIHQWPATLVQPVGSPLSLECTVEGTSNPNLYWYRQAAGRGLQLLFYSVGIGQISSEVPQNLSASRPQDRQFILSSKKLLLSDSGFYLCAWHEGIWGTEAFFGQGTRLTVV.